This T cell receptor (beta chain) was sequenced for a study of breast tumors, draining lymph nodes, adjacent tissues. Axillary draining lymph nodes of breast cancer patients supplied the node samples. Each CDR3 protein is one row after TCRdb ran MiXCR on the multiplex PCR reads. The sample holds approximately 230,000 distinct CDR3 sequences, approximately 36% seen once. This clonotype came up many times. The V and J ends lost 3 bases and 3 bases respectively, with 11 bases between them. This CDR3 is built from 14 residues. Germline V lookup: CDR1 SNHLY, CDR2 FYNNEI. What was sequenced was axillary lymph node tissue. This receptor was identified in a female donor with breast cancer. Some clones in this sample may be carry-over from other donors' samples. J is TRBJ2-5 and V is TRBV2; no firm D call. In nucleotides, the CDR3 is TGTGCCAGCAGTGAGCGGAGTAGAGAAGAGACCCAGTACTTC. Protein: CASSERSREETQYF.